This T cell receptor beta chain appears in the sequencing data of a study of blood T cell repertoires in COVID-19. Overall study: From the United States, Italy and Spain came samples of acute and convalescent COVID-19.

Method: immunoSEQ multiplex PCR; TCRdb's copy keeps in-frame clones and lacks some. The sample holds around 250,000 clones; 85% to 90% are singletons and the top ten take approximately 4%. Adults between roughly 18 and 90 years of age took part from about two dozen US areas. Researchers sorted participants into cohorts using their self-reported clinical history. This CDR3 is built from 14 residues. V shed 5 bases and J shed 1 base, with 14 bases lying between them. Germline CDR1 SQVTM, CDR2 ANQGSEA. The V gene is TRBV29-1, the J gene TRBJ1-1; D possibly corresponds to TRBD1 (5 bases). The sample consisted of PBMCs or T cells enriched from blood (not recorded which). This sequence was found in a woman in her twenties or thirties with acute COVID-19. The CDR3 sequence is CSVTGWEGNTEAFF. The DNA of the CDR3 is TGCAGCGTTACAGGTTGGGAGGGGAACACTGAAGCTTTCTTT. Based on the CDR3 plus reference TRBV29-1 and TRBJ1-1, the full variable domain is SAVISQKPSRDICQRGTSLTIQCQVDSQVTMMFWYRQQPGQSLTLIATANQGSEATYESGFVIDKFPISRPNLTFSTLTVSNMSPEDSSIYLCSVTGWEGNTEAFFGQGTRLTVV.